The 12 T cell receptor beta chains reported below all come from one sample, sequenced in a study of T cell responses to AZD1222 COVID-19 vaccine. TCRdb's copy holds only in-frame clones and misses some; the assay was immunoSEQ multiplex PCR. This table has approximately 88,000 clones, about nine tenths appearing once. The sample consisted of peripheral blood, taken 28 days after the second AZD1222 dose. All receptors derive from an adult who received the AZD1222 COVID-19 vaccine.

The chain couples TRBV2 to TRBJ1-1; D uncertain. CDR1 and CDR2 from the germline V gene are SNHLY and FYNNEI. This CDR3 contains 13 residues. Trimming shortened V by 4 bases and J by 1 base, and 7 bases separated the two germline ends. CDR3 region: CASSVRGNTEAFF. CDR3 nucleotide sequence: TGTGCCAGCAGTGTGCGCGGGAACACTGAAGCTTTCTTT.

The J gene is TRBJ1-2, the V gene TRBV4-1; TRBD1 agrees at 8 bases. Germline lookup yields CDR1 MGHRA and CDR2 YSYEKL. V dropped 5 bases and J dropped 1; count of bases not matched to a gene: 6. CDR3 length: 15 residues. CDR3 sequence (DNA): TGCGCCAGCAGCTCCCGGACAGGGATTAACTATGGCTACACCTTC. Translated: CASSSRTGINYGYTF.

This clone was counted between two and nine times. This chain joins TRBV9 and TRBJ1-1, with D possibly TRBD1 on 5 matching bases. With 0 bases removed from V and 1 base from J, the gap between germline ends came to 7 bases. The CDR3 consists of 14 residues. The V gene's germline CDR1 is SGDLS and CDR2 YYNGEE. In DNA form, the CDR3 reads TGTGCCAGCAGCGTAGCTGGGGGGAACACTGAAGCTTTCTTT. Amino acids: CASSVAGGNTEAFF. The full variable domain, its missing parts supplied by reference TRBV9 and TRBJ1-1, is DSGVTQTPKHLITATGQRVTLRCSPRSGDLSVYWYQQSLDQGLQFLIQYYNGEERAKGNILERFSAQQFPDLHSELNLSSLELGDSALYFCASSVAGGNTEAFFGQGTRLTVV.

This clone has a handful of counts. The V and J genes are TRBV6-5 and TRBJ1-2; 7 bases line up with TRBD1. V was clipped by 4 bases and J by 4 bases; unmatched bases: 9. This CDR3 region has 15 residues. Germline values: CDR1 MNHEY, CDR2 SVGAGI. CDR3 protein: CASSWGTGVIYGYTF. CDR3 coding DNA: TGTGCCAGCAGTTGGGGAACAGGGGTTATCTATGGCTACACCTTC.

The rearrangement links TRBV5-1 to TRBJ1-1; D call uncertain. V shed 0 bases and J shed 5 bases, with 8 bases lying between them. Germline V gene sequence: CDR1 SGHRS, CDR2 YFSETQ. This CDR3 region has 13 residues. CDR3 region: CASSLGGRTEAFF. The CDR3 region has the DNA TGCGCCAGCAGCTTGGGGGGTCGGACTGAAGCTTTCTTT.

J is TRBJ2-2 and V is TRBV19; TRBD1 matches 8 bases. Germline loops: CDR1 LNHDA, CDR2 SQIVND (reference sequence). This CDR3 is 15 amino acids long. The junction had 5 bases not matched to a gene; V was cut back by 7 bases and J by 1 base. CDR3 sequence (DNA): TGTGCCAGTACCCTCGGACAGGGGAACACCGGGGAGCTGTTTTTT. Translating gives CASTLGQGNTGELFF.

The chain employs TRBV18 and TRBJ1-1; D call uncertain. The CDR3 consists of 13 residues. V lost 6 bases and J lost 3, with 11 bases in between. Germline V gene data show CDR1 as KGHSH and CDR2 as LQKENI. The CDR3 nucleotides read TGTGCCAGCTCGGAAGACCTAGACACTGAAGCTTTCTTT. It translates to CASSEDLDTEAFF.

A single count supports this clone. The sample has other DNA sequences that encode this CDR3 too. The chain is built from TRBV5-1 and TRBJ1-1; the D is unclear. This CDR3 region has 14 residues. With 0 bases removed from V and 1 base from J, the gap between germline ends came to 7 bases. CDR1 and CDR2 (germline): SGHRS, YFSETQ. The CDR3 spells CASSLERGNTEAFF. In DNA, the CDR3 is TGCGCCAGCAGCTTGGAACGGGGGAACACTGAAGCTTTCTTT. Full variable domain (remainder filled in from reference TRBV5-1 and TRBJ1-1): KAGVTQTPRYLIKTRGQQVTLSCSPISGHRSVSWYQQTPGQGLQFLFEYFSETQRNKGNFPGRFSGRQFSNSRSEMNVSTLELGDSALYLCASSLERGNTEAFFGQGTRLTVV.

The rearrangement links TRBV6-2 or TRBV6-3 to TRBJ1-6, with D possibly matching TRBD1 (5 bases). Trimming cost V 6 bases and J 10 bases, with 16 bases left between them. CDR1 and CDR2 (germline): MNHEY, SVGEGT. There are 14 residues in the CDR3. CDR3 DNA: TGTGCCAGCAGCCGAGCGGGGGACGGCTCACCCCTCCACTTT. The encoded protein is CASSRAGDGSPLHF.

This sequence joins TRBV24-1 and TRBJ1-2, with 9 bases aligning to TRBD1. The CDR3 is 14 amino acids. J was trimmed by 2 bases and V by 6 bases; bases with no gene match: 3. Looked up from germline, CDR1 is KGHDR and CDR2 is SFDVKD. CDR3 coding DNA: TGTGCCACCAGTAGGACAGGGGTGAACTATGGCTACACCTTC. Translation: CATSRTGVNYGYTF.

In DNA form, the CDR3 reads TGTGCCAGCAGCTTAGGAGCCGGAAGTTCACCCCTCCACTTT. This sequence encodes CASSLGAGSSPLHF. V and J are TRBV7-2 and TRBJ1-6, with D hard to call. Trimming left V 1 base short and J 9 bases short, with 10 bases between. The CDR3 totals 14 residues. CDR1 SGHTA and CDR2 FQGNSA come from the germline V gene.

The chain uses TRBV15 and TRBJ1-2; the D is unclear. The CDR3 runs to 13 residues. Between the trimmed V and J ends, which lost 5 bases and 0 bases, there was a span of 7 bases. CDR1 is LNHNV, CDR2 YYDKDF, per germline (reference sequence). The CDR3 DNA follows: TGTGCCACCAGCGGTGGATCTAACTATGGCTACACCTTC. Amino acids: CATSGGSNYGYTF.